The TCR beta chain described here comes from a study of blood T cell repertoires in COVID-19 (dated by TCRdb to the early 2020s). In terms of the full investigation: Collaborator samples came from the United States, Italy and Spain and covered acute and convalescent phases of COVID-19. Deeply sampled blood TCRbeta repertoires from subjects exposed to, actively infected with, or recovered from COVID-19 were included in the dataset. Samples came from the ongoing ImmuneRACE study (first 160 participants) plus 1,254 subjects from 6 global collaborators. The material from the prospective study consisted of cDNA or gDNA derived from T cells, B-cell-depleted T cells, or PBMCs. A freely available public database, intended as a resource for researchers studying the immune response to SARS-CoV-2, is where the repertoires were released. Where available, HLA class I and class II types were obtained from metadata supplied by the sample provider rather than from assay-based typing. A de-identified subject ID, COVID-19 status, age in years and sex were almost always included in the sample metadata. What the authors observed across the whole study: How much clinical and demographic metadata was included differed by source and by participant, and the metadata was provided uncurated.

This clone has only one observation. This clone's antigen is unknown. No base quality information exists; no much larger clone differs at one position. Enrolling through a virtual design, the prospective study's participants ranged in age from roughly 18 to 100 years and lived across 24 United States geographic areas. To assign participants to cohorts, the prospective study relied on clinical history that participants themselves reported in a screening survey and a study questionnaire. ImmuneRACE Cohort 3 recovered participants were defined by two consecutive negative NP/OP PCR tests, healthcare professional clearance, or symptom resolution. In the prospective study, whole blood, serum and a nasopharyngeal or oropharyngeal swab were collected from each participant by mobile phlebotomists. Participants in the prospective study had the option to provide additional blood draws and questionnaires over a 2-month period. Before DNA extraction, prospective study blood samples were shipped either frozen or at room temperature.

TCRbeta CDR3 regions were amplified from genomic DNA using the immunoSEQ Assay, a bias-controlled multiplex PCR. Per the source publication's procedure: The number of nucleated cells in each sample was estimated by amplification of reference gene primers within the assay. To quantify the absolute abundance of each unique TCRbeta CDR3 rearrangement, sequence reads were collapsed and filtered. For each sample, productive Simpson clonality was calculated as the square root of Simpson's diversity index over productive rearrangements. TCRdb carries this immuneACCESS record with in-frame sequences only. Its versions omit some clonotypes, under half of them owing to an unresolved V gene in the studies checked, with the rest unexplained. The V and J calls and clone size come from that table; D and trimming were worked out from the DNA. This sample gives 280,000 or so clones in total; approximately 90% of them show up just once. The biggest ten clones account for approximately 5.7% of the sample.

The CDR3 runs 15 residues from the cysteine to the phenylalanine. Kept here is only the CDR3 DNA, which spans 45 bases and is read in frame from base 1. The germline V gene provides CDR1 SGHDN and CDR2 FVKESK. The V end loses 1 base and the J end loses 4 bases, and a stretch of 13 bases separates them. This chain joins TRBV14 to TRBJ2-5; the D gene is perhaps TRBD1, from 5 matching bases. Input material: PBMCs or T cells enriched from blood (not recorded which). The TCR was taken from a woman aged 40 to 50 who had recovered from COVID-19. The nucleotides read TGTGCCAGCAGCCAAGGGTTACAGGCAGGAGAGACCCAGTACTTC. It specifies CASSQGLQAGETQYF.